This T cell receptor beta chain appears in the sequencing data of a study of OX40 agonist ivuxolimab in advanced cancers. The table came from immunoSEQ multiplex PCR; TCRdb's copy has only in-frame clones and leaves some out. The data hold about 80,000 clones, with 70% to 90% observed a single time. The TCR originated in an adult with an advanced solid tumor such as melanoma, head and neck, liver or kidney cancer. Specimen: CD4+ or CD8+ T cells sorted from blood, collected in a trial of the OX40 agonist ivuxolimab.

CDR3 residues: CASSLDRATYEQYF. The CDR3 DNA sequence: TGTGCCAGCAGTCTGGACAGGGCCACCTACGAGCAGTACTTC. The V call is TRBV6-5, the J call TRBJ2-7, with 8 bases fitting TRBD1. The CDR3 runs to 14 residues. Per the germline V gene, CDR1 is MNHEY and CDR2 is SVGAGI. The V segment lost 5 bases and the J segment 2 bases; nucleotides outside the gene matches: 5.